This T cell receptor (beta chain) appears in the sequencing data of a study of chemoradiotherapy in HPV16-positive cancers. Study-wide findings and caveats: Candidate HPV-specific clones and E7-related TCR motifs grew in tumor during treatment.

Libraries were prepared by immunoSEQ multiplex PCR; TCRdb keeps only in-frame clonotypes and omits some of them. The table includes about 9,200 clones, around 80% detected once. This CDR3 region has 15 residues. Germline values: CDR1 SNHLY, CDR2 FYNNEI. With 4 bases clipped from V and 6 bases from J, the junction kept 9 bases outside the gene matches. Comment on this clone: The antigen remains undetermined.

This material was collected from a patient who underwent chemoradiotherapy. This TCR derives from a human donor with HPV-associated anogenital cancer. The chain couples TRBV2 to TRBJ2-3; 8 nucleotides match TRBD2. CDR3: CASSVSRGGMDTQYF. CDR3 DNA: TGTGCCAGCAGTGTTTCTCGGGGGGGGATGGATACGCAGTATTTT.